These T cell receptor beta chains were read from a single sample in a study of blood T cells in healthy people across ages. MiXCR, applied by TCRdb to the 5' RACE reads, yields one record per CDR3 protein. The table has 650,000 to 950,000 distinct CDR3 sequences, roughly 44% seen once; the top ten hold roughly 19%. Sequencing used blood. The source of these receptors is a man between 60 and 70 years old in good health. Both conserved end residues are part of each CDR3. The D gene is left open where the match is weak. Size is stated for part of the rows, as once, few or many counts, or as a class when the clone is expanded.

j_gene: TRBJ1-1; abundance: NA; len: 14; v_gene: TRBV20-1; d_gene: NA; CDR3aa: CSARDAAAGTEAFF; CDR3nt: TGCAGTGCTAGAGATGCGGCCGCGGGGACTGAAGCTTTCTTT
j_gene: TRBJ2-3; abundance: NA; len: 12; v_gene: TRBV2; d_gene: NA; CDR3aa: CASSPLTGTQYF; CDR3nt: TGTGCCAGCAGTCCCCTCACAGGTACGCAGTATTTT
j_gene: TRBJ1-5; abundance: NA; len: 12; v_gene: TRBV14; d_gene: NA; CDR3aa: CASSQGTTPQHF; CDR3nt: TGTGCCAGCAGCCAAGGGACTACGCCCCAGCATTTT
j_gene: TRBJ2-7; abundance: few; len: 15; v_gene: TRBV11-2; d_gene: TRBD1; CDR3aa: CASSSGTGLSYEQYF; CDR3nt: TGTGCCAGCAGCTCCGGGACAGGGCTCTCCTACGAGCAGTACTTC
j_gene: TRBJ2-7; abundance: NA; len: 15; v_gene: TRBV11-2; d_gene: NA; CDR3aa: CASSLMQASSYEQYF; CDR3nt: TGTGCCAGCAGCTTAATGCAGGCGAGCTCCTACGAGCAGTACTTC
j_gene: TRBJ1-2; abundance: NA; len: 13; v_gene: TRBV20-1; d_gene: TRBD1; CDR3aa: CSASGDRAYGYTF; CDR3nt: TGCAGTGCTAGCGGGGACAGGGCCTATGGCTACACCTTC
j_gene: TRBJ1-4; abundance: NA; len: 17; v_gene: TRBV2; d_gene: NA; CDR3aa: CASSENLSGLANEKLFF; CDR3nt: TGTGCCAGCAGTGAAAACTTAAGTGGGCTGGCTAATGAAAAACTGTTTTTT
j_gene: TRBJ2-5; abundance: NA; len: 14; v_gene: TRBV18; d_gene: TRBD1; CDR3aa: CASSPSTGLETQYF; CDR3nt: TGTGCCAGCTCACCCTCGACAGGGTTAGAGACCCAGTACTTC
j_gene: TRBJ2-7; abundance: NA; len: 14; v_gene: TRBV4-2; d_gene: NA; CDR3aa: CASSQEGTVEAQYF; CDR3nt: TGTGCCAGCAGCCAAGAAGGCACGGTCGAGGCCCAGTACTTC
j_gene: TRBJ1-2; abundance: once; len: 12; v_gene: TRBV2; d_gene: NA; CDR3aa: CASIGLNYGYTF; CDR3nt: TGTGCCAGCATAGGGTTAAACTATGGCTACACCTTC
j_gene: TRBJ1-6; abundance: few; len: 17; v_gene: TRBV9; d_gene: NA; CDR3aa: CASSVAPLPAGDSPLHF; CDR3nt: TGTGCCAGCAGCGTAGCTCCCCTCCCAGCCGGGGATTCACCCCTCCACTTT
j_gene: TRBJ2-3; abundance: NA; len: 17; v_gene: TRBV7-3; d_gene: TRBD2; CDR3aa: CASSLGLAGGFSDTQYF; CDR3nt: TGTGCCAGCAGCCTAGGACTAGCGGGGGGCTTTTCAGATACGCAGTATTTT
j_gene: TRBJ2-2; abundance: NA; len: 15; v_gene: TRBV7-2; d_gene: TRBD1; CDR3aa: CASKRQGPNTRELFF; CDR3nt: TGTGCCAGCAAAAGACAGGGACCCAACACCAGGGAGCTGTTTTTT
j_gene: TRBJ1-2; abundance: many; len: 15; v_gene: TRBV4-1; d_gene: NA; CDR3aa: CASSQTDSYGYGYTF; CDR3nt: TGCGCCAGCAGCCAGACAGACTCCTACGGCTATGGCTACACCTTC
j_gene: TRBJ1-5; abundance: NA; len: 17; v_gene: TRBV28; d_gene: NA; CDR3aa: CASSLWGYAGGDQPQHF; CDR3nt: TGTGCCAGCAGTTTATGGGGGTACGCCGGGGGGGATCAGCCCCAGCATTTT
j_gene: TRBJ1-4; abundance: NA; len: 15; v_gene: TRBV6-5; d_gene: NA; CDR3aa: CASKGGSLGDEKLFF; CDR3nt: TGTGCCAGCAAGGGGGGCAGTCTTGGGGATGAAAAACTGTTTTTT
j_gene: TRBJ1-2; abundance: NA; len: 13; v_gene: TRBV27; d_gene: NA; CDR3aa: CASSLTHQDGYTF; CDR3nt: TGTGCCAGCAGTTTAACACATCAAGATGGCTACACCTTC
j_gene: TRBJ2-5; abundance: NA; len: 14; v_gene: TRBV6-2/TRBV6-3; d_gene: NA; CDR3aa: CASSSRGDQETQYF; CDR3nt: TGTGCCAGCAGTTCCCGGGGAGATCAAGAGACCCAGTACTTC
j_gene: TRBJ2-7; abundance: NA; len: 13; v_gene: TRBV5-1; d_gene: NA; CDR3aa: CASSLDGKYEQYF; CDR3nt: TGCGCCAGCAGCTTGGATGGCAAATACGAGCAGTACTTC
j_gene: TRBJ2-3; abundance: few; len: 15; v_gene: TRBV6-1; d_gene: TRBD1; CDR3aa: CASSEFRQGRDTQYF; CDR3nt: TGTGCCAGCAGTGAATTTAGACAGGGAAGAGATACGCAGTATTTT
j_gene: TRBJ2-1; abundance: NA; len: 11; v_gene: TRBV25-1; d_gene: NA; CDR3aa: CATVKVVEQFF; CDR3nt: TGTGCCACCGTAAAGGTGGTTGAGCAGTTCTTC
j_gene: TRBJ2-3; abundance: NA; len: 14; v_gene: TRBV2; d_gene: TRBD1; CDR3aa: CASSRQGIADTQYF; CDR3nt: TGTGCCAGCAGCCGACAGGGGATCGCAGATACGCAGTATTTT
j_gene: TRBJ2-5; abundance: few; len: 18; v_gene: TRBV3-1; d_gene: TRBD2; CDR3aa: CASSPSLSGGASVETQYF; CDR3nt: TGTGCCAGCAGCCCTAGCCTTAGCGGGGGGGCCTCGGTAGAGACCCAGTACTTC
j_gene: TRBJ2-5; abundance: NA; len: 20; v_gene: TRBV7-2; d_gene: TRBD2; CDR3aa: CAGSLALIRGTSGGQETQYF; CDR3nt: TGTGCCGGCAGCTTAGCGCTAATCCGTGGGACTAGCGGGGGGCAAGAGACCCAGTACTTC
j_gene: TRBJ2-1; abundance: NA; len: 11; v_gene: TRBV5-6; d_gene: NA; CDR3aa: CASSRSHEQFF; CDR3nt: TGTGCCAGCAGCCGGTCCCATGAGCAGTTCTTC
j_gene: TRBJ1-1; abundance: NA; len: 15; v_gene: TRBV28; d_gene: NA; CDR3aa: CASSPNAGYNTEAFF; CDR3nt: TGTGCCAGCAGCCCAAATGCAGGCTATAACACTGAAGCTTTCTTT
j_gene: TRBJ1-5; abundance: NA; len: 15; v_gene: TRBV5-1; d_gene: NA; CDR3aa: CASSTDGQPNQPQHF; CDR3nt: TGCGCCAGCAGCACCGACGGTCAACCGAATCAGCCCCAGCATTTT
j_gene: TRBJ2-5; abundance: once; len: 16; v_gene: TRBV30; d_gene: TRBD2; CDR3aa: CAWSGSGTSGQETQYF; CDR3nt: TGTGCCTGGAGTGGATCTGGGACTAGCGGACAAGAGACCCAGTACTTC
j_gene: TRBJ2-6; abundance: NA; len: 19; v_gene: TRBV4-1; d_gene: NA; CDR3aa: CASSQDSGGESSGANVLTF; CDR3nt: TGCGCCAGCAGCCAAGATTCCGGTGGAGAATCTTCTGGGGCCAACGTCCTGACTTTC
j_gene: TRBJ1-1; abundance: few; len: 14; v_gene: TRBV7-2; d_gene: NA; CDR3aa: CASSFGGRGTEAFF; CDR3nt: TGTGCCAGCAGCTTTGGGGGGAGGGGTACTGAAGCTTTCTTT
j_gene: TRBJ2-7; abundance: NA; len: 12; v_gene: TRBV10-3; d_gene: NA; CDR3aa: CAISEAGNEQYF; CDR3nt: TGTGCCATCAGTGAGGCAGGGAACGAGCAGTACTTC
j_gene: TRBJ2-7; abundance: many; len: 16; v_gene: TRBV7-6; d_gene: TRBD1; CDR3aa: CASSLRSTGGSYEQYF; CDR3nt: TGTGCCAGCAGCTTAAGGTCTACAGGGGGATCCTACGAGCAGTACTTC
j_gene: TRBJ2-7; abundance: few; len: 20; v_gene: TRBV21-1; d_gene: NA; CDR3aa: CASPQKSRGRNSGGASEQYF; CDR3nt: TGTGCCAGCCCCCAGAAGTCTCGGGGTCGCAATAGCGGGGGGGCCTCCGAGCAGTACTTC
j_gene: TRBJ2-4; abundance: NA; len: 16; v_gene: TRBV20-1; d_gene: TRBD1; CDR3aa: CSASLWGQGGKNIQYF; CDR3nt: TGCAGTGCCAGTCTTTGGGGACAGGGAGGAAAAAACATTCAGTACTTC
j_gene: TRBJ2-1; abundance: NA; len: 17; v_gene: TRBV11-2; d_gene: TRBD2; CDR3aa: CASSVQLAGVGYNEQFF; CDR3nt: TGTGCCAGCAGCGTGCAGTTAGCGGGGGTGGGGTACAATGAGCAGTTCTTC
j_gene: TRBJ2-4; abundance: few; len: 17; v_gene: TRBV6-2/TRBV6-3; d_gene: NA; CDR3aa: CASRPGPVRRAKNIQYF; CDR3nt: TGTGCCAGCAGACCTGGGCCAGTAAGACGGGCCAAAAACATTCAGTACTTC
j_gene: TRBJ2-5; abundance: NA; len: 16; v_gene: TRBV20-1; d_gene: NA; CDR3aa: CSARPNLARYQETQYF; CDR3nt: TGCAGTGCTAGACCCAACCTGGCCCGATACCAAGAGACCCAGTACTTC
j_gene: TRBJ2-1; abundance: NA; len: 12; v_gene: TRBV20-1; d_gene: NA; CDR3aa: CSAKWRGDEQFF; CDR3nt: TGCAGTGCTAAATGGCGTGGCGATGAGCAGTTCTTC
j_gene: TRBJ2-3; abundance: few; len: 11; v_gene: TRBV29-1; d_gene: NA; CDR3aa: CSVGGRDTQYF; CDR3nt: TGCAGCGTTGGGGGGAGAGATACGCAGTATTTT
j_gene: TRBJ2-3; abundance: NA; len: 18; v_gene: TRBV7-2; d_gene: TRBD2; CDR3aa: CASSLRGSGGGKTDTQYF; CDR3nt: TGTGCCAGCAGCTTGAGGGGATCGGGCGGGGGGAAAACAGATACGCAGTATTTT
j_gene: TRBJ2-1; abundance: few; len: 17; v_gene: TRBV3-1; d_gene: TRBD2; CDR3aa: CASSQVPFGSGAGEQFF; CDR3nt: TGTGCCAGCAGCCAAGTTCCCTTTGGTAGCGGGGCCGGTGAGCAGTTCTTC
j_gene: TRBJ1-2; abundance: NA; len: 15; v_gene: TRBV2; d_gene: TRBD1; CDR3aa: CASSPRGQVNYGYTF; CDR3nt: TGTGCCAGCAGTCCTCGGGGACAGGTTAACTATGGCTACACCTTC
j_gene: TRBJ1-2; abundance: NA; len: 13; v_gene: TRBV20-1; d_gene: NA; CDR3aa: CSARGGGANGYTF; CDR3nt: TGCAGTGCTAGAGGGGGGGGGGCGAATGGCTACACCTTC
j_gene: TRBJ2-7; abundance: NA; len: 15; v_gene: TRBV9; d_gene: TRBD1; CDR3aa: CASSTRDRANYEQYF; CDR3nt: TGTGCCAGCAGCACCCGGGACAGAGCTAACTACGAGCAGTACTTC
j_gene: TRBJ2-1; abundance: few; len: 16; v_gene: TRBV7-9; d_gene: NA; CDR3aa: CASSLAGSGKYNEQFF; CDR3nt: TGTGCCAGCAGCTTAGCGGGGTCAGGGAAGTACAATGAGCAGTTCTTC
j_gene: TRBJ1-2; abundance: NA; len: 13; v_gene: TRBV27; d_gene: NA; CDR3aa: CASSSDGGFGYTF; CDR3nt: TGTGCCAGCAGTTCCGACGGAGGGTTTGGCTACACCTTC
j_gene: TRBJ1-1; abundance: few; len: 13; v_gene: TRBV20-1; d_gene: NA; CDR3aa: CSASNIMNTEAFF; CDR3nt: TGCAGTGCTAGTAATATTATGAACACTGAAGCTTTCTTT
j_gene: TRBJ1-6; abundance: NA; len: 14; v_gene: TRBV10-2; d_gene: NA; CDR3aa: CASSESPGFSPLHF; CDR3nt: TGCGCCAGCAGTGAGTCTCCGGGGTTCTCACCCCTCCACTTT
j_gene: TRBJ2-5; abundance: many; len: 15; v_gene: TRBV20-1; d_gene: NA; CDR3aa: CSARGEQIRGETQYF; CDR3nt: TGCAGTGCTAGAGGAGAACAGATCCGGGGAGAGACCCAGTACTTC
j_gene: TRBJ1-2; abundance: NA; len: 14; v_gene: TRBV29-1; d_gene: TRBD1; CDR3aa: CSAAGRTGPESYTF; CDR3nt: TGCAGCGCGGCTGGGCGGACAGGCCCTGAAAGCTACACCTTC
j_gene: TRBJ2-7; abundance: NA; len: 19; v_gene: TRBV10-3; d_gene: TRBD2; CDR3aa: CAISESGGTSAGEKDEQYF; CDR3nt: TGTGCCATCAGTGAGTCGGGGGGAACCTCAGCGGGGGAGAAAGACGAGCAGTACTTC
j_gene: TRBJ1-1; abundance: once; len: 20; v_gene: TRBV9; d_gene: TRBD1; CDR3aa: CASSVSGTGGSGSENTEAFF; CDR3nt: TGTGCCAGCAGCGTTTCCGGGACAGGGGGCAGTGGATCCGAGAACACTGAAGCTTTCTTT
j_gene: TRBJ2-7; abundance: few; len: 16; v_gene: TRBV7-2; d_gene: NA; CDR3aa: CASRRGSRGSPYEQYF; CDR3nt: TGTGCCAGCAGAAGGGGAAGCAGGGGATCACCCTACGAGCAGTACTTC
j_gene: TRBJ1-2; abundance: few; len: 14; v_gene: TRBV4-3; d_gene: TRBD1; CDR3aa: CASSPVTGDYGYTF; CDR3nt: TGCGCCAGCAGCCCTGTCACAGGGGATTATGGCTACACCTTC
j_gene: TRBJ2-7; abundance: NA; len: 13; v_gene: TRBV28; d_gene: TRBD2; CDR3aa: CASRPSGGYEQYF; CDR3nt: TGTGCCAGCAGGCCTAGCGGGGGTTACGAGCAGTACTTC